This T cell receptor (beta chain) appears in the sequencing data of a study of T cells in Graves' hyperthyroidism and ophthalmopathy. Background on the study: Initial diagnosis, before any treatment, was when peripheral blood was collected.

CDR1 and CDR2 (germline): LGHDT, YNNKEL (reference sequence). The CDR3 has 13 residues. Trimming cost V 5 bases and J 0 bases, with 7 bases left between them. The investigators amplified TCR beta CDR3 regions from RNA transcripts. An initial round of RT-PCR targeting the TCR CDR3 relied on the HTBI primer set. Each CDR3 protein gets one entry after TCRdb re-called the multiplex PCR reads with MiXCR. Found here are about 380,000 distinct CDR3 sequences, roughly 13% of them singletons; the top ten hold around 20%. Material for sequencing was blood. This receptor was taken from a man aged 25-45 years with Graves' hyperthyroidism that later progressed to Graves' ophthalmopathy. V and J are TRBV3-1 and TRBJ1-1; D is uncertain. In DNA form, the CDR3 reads TGTGCCAGCAGCGGATACATGAACACTGAAGCTTTCTTT. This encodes CASSGYMNTEAFF.